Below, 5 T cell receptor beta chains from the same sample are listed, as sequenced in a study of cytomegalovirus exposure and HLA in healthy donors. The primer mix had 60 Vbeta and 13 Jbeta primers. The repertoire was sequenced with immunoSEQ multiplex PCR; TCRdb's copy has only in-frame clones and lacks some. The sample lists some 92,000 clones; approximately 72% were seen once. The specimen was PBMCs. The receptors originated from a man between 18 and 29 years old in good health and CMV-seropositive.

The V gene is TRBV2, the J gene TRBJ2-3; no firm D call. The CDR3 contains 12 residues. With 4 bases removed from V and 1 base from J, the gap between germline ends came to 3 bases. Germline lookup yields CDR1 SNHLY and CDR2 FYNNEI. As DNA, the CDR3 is TGTGCCAGCAGTGTAGGCACAGATACGCAGTATTTT. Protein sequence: CASSVGTDTQYF.

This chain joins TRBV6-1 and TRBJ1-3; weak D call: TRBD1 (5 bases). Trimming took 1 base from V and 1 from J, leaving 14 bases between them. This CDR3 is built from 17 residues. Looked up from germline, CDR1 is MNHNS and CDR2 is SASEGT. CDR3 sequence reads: CASSEGSRAFSGNTIYF. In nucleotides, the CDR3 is TGTGCCAGCAGTGAAGGGTCCAGGGCCTTTTCTGGAAACACCATATATTTT.

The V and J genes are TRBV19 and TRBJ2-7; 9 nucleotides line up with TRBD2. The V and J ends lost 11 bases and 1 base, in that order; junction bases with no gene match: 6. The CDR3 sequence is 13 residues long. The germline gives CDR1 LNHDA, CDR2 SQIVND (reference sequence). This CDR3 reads CASAGGHSYEQYF. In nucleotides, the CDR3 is TGTGCCTCGGCGGGGGGGCATTCCTACGAGCAGTACTTC.

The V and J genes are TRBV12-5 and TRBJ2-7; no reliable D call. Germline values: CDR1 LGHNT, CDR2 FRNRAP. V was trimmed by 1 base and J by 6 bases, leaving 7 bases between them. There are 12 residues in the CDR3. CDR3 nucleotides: TGTGCTAGTGGTTTGGGAGTCGGCGAGCAGTACTTC. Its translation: CASGLGVGEQYF.

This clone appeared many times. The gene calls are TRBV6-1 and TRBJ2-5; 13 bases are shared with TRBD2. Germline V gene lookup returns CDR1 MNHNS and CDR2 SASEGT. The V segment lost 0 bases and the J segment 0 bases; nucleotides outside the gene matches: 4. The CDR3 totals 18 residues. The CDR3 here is CASSEALAGGPYQETQYF. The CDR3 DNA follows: TGTGCCAGCAGTGAAGCACTAGCGGGGGGGCCTTACCAAGAGACCCAGTACTTC.